A selection of T cell receptor beta chains follows, all from one sample in a study of blood T cells in healthy people across ages. MiXCR was run by TCRdb on the 5' RACE reads, yielding one entry per CDR3 protein. Here the sample spans 550,000 to 700,000 distinct CDR3 sequences, approximately 30% being singletons. Sequenced: blood. The origin of the receptors is an older woman in good health. CDR3s include the opening cysteine and the closing phenylalanine or tryptophan. Fields, in order: J gene, D gene, V gene, clone size, CDR3 protein, CDR3 DNA. D genes are given only for firm matches. Size is stated for part of the rows, as once, few or many counts, or as a class when the clone is expanded.

j_call: TRBJ1-5
d_call: TRBD1
v_call: TRBV27
clone_size: few
cdr3_aa: CASSGTGWGSDNQPQHF
cdr3_nt: TGTGCCAGCAGCGGGACAGGGTGGGGGAGTGACAATCAGCCCCAGCATTTT

j_call: TRBJ2-1
d_call: .
v_call: TRBV20-1
clone_size: .
cdr3_aa: CSARAIGNNEQFF
cdr3_nt: TGCAGTGCTAGAGCCATAGGGAACAATGAGCAGTTCTTC

j_call: TRBJ2-5
d_call: TRBD1
v_call: TRBV4-3
clone_size: few
cdr3_aa: CASSQNADRGETQYF
cdr3_nt: TGCGCCAGCAGCCAAAATGCTGACAGGGGAGAGACCCAGTACTTC

j_call: TRBJ2-1
d_call: TRBD2
v_call: TRBV20-1
clone_size: .
cdr3_aa: CSASGKAGSYNEQFF
cdr3_nt: TGCAGTGCTAGTGGGAAAGCGGGGTCCTACAATGAGCAGTTCTTC

j_call: TRBJ2-3
d_call: .
v_call: TRBV24-1
clone_size: .
cdr3_aa: CATSDSSITDTQYF
cdr3_nt: TGTGCCACCAGTGATTCATCAATCACAGATACGCAGTATTTT

j_call: TRBJ2-7
d_call: .
v_call: TRBV7-9
clone_size: few
cdr3_aa: CASSPSGHSYEQYF
cdr3_nt: TGTGCCAGCAGCCCATCCGGTCACTCCTACGAGCAGTACTTC

j_call: TRBJ1-1
d_call: .
v_call: TRBV21-1
clone_size: few
cdr3_aa: CASTPGGDTEAFF
cdr3_nt: TGTGCCAGCACGCCGGGGGGAGACACTGAAGCTTTCTTT

j_call: TRBJ2-2
d_call: .
v_call: TRBV7-3
clone_size: .
cdr3_aa: CASRGEAGELFF
cdr3_nt: TGTGCCAGCAGAGGGGAGGCCGGGGAGCTGTTTTTT

j_call: TRBJ2-5
d_call: .
v_call: TRBV4-3
clone_size: .
cdr3_aa: CASSQDSVHEETQYF
cdr3_nt: TGCGCCAGCAGCCAAGATTCGGTTCACGAGGAGACCCAGTACTTC

j_call: TRBJ2-2
d_call: TRBD1
v_call: TRBV4-3
clone_size: .
cdr3_aa: CASSPEGQGSGELFF
cdr3_nt: TGCGCCAGCAGCCCGGAGGGACAGGGGTCCGGGGAGCTGTTTTTT

j_call: TRBJ1-5
d_call: TRBD1
v_call: TRBV4-1
clone_size: .
cdr3_aa: CASSRSRDRDQPQHF
cdr3_nt: TGCGCCAGCAGCCGATCCCGGGACAGGGATCAGCCCCAGCATTTT

j_call: TRBJ1-2
d_call: .
v_call: TRBV11-2
clone_size: few
cdr3_aa: CASSSTGTYGYTF
cdr3_nt: TGTGCCAGCAGCTCCACAGGGACCTATGGCTACACCTTC

j_call: TRBJ2-7
d_call: TRBD1
v_call: TRBV18
clone_size: .
cdr3_aa: CASSPEDRGRYEQYF
cdr3_nt: TGTGCCAGCTCACCCGAGGACAGGGGGCGTTACGAGCAGTACTTC

j_call: TRBJ1-4
d_call: .
v_call: TRBV27
clone_size: .
cdr3_aa: CASSFSGETEKLFF
cdr3_nt: TGTGCCAGCAGTTTTTCAGGGGAAACTGAAAAACTGTTTTTT

j_call: TRBJ2-3
d_call: TRBD1
v_call: TRBV6-2/TRBV6-3
clone_size: few
cdr3_aa: CATYLQGAVDTQYF
cdr3_nt: TGTGCCACTTACCTGCAGGGGGCCGTGGATACGCAGTATTTT

j_call: TRBJ2-2
d_call: .
v_call: TRBV11-3
clone_size: few
cdr3_aa: CASSSLPEGAGELFF
cdr3_nt: TGTGCCAGCAGCTCTCTTCCGGAGGGCGCCGGGGAGCTGTTTTTT

j_call: TRBJ2-1
d_call: TRBD1
v_call: TRBV7-9
clone_size: .
cdr3_aa: CASSQGQGINEQFF
cdr3_nt: TGTGCCAGCAGCCAGGGACAGGGGATCAATGAGCAGTTCTTC

j_call: TRBJ1-1
d_call: .
v_call: TRBV10-3
clone_size: many
cdr3_aa: CAISERGWGTEAFF
cdr3_nt: TGTGCCATCAGTGAGCGGGGTTGGGGCACTGAAGCTTTCTTT

j_call: TRBJ1-5
d_call: .
v_call: TRBV12-3/TRBV12-4
clone_size: .
cdr3_aa: CASSLQSNQPQHF
cdr3_nt: TGTGCCAGCAGTTTGCAGAGCAATCAGCCCCAGCATTTT

j_call: TRBJ2-1
d_call: .
v_call: TRBV5-1
clone_size: few
cdr3_aa: CASSLDIPTYNEQFF
cdr3_nt: TGCGCCAGCAGCTTGGACATCCCGACCTACAATGAGCAGTTCTTC

j_call: TRBJ2-1
d_call: .
v_call: TRBV29-1
clone_size: .
cdr3_aa: CSVEEQDNEQFF
cdr3_nt: TGCAGCGTTGAAGAACAGGACAATGAGCAGTTCTTC

j_call: TRBJ1-1
d_call: .
v_call: TRBV7-2
clone_size: .
cdr3_aa: CASSLGYSWIAFF
cdr3_nt: TGTGCCAGCAGCTTAGGGTACTCGTGGATAGCTTTCTTT

j_call: TRBJ2-2
d_call: .
v_call: TRBV6-1
clone_size: few
cdr3_aa: CASSEQGGTGELFF
cdr3_nt: TGTGCCAGCAGTGAGCAGGGGGGGACCGGGGAGCTGTTTTTT

j_call: TRBJ1-2
d_call: .
v_call: TRBV28
clone_size: .
cdr3_aa: CATIKAQIYGYTF
cdr3_nt: TGTGCCACCATTAAGGCACAGATCTATGGCTACACCTTC

j_call: TRBJ2-3
d_call: .
v_call: TRBV7-2
clone_size: .
cdr3_aa: CASTPNPDTQYF
cdr3_nt: TGTGCCAGCACCCCTAATCCAGATACGCAGTATTTT

j_call: TRBJ2-5
d_call: .
v_call: TRBV2
clone_size: .
cdr3_aa: CASSEAPSETQYF
cdr3_nt: TGTGCCAGCAGTGAAGCGCCCAGCGAGACCCAGTACTTC

j_call: TRBJ2-2
d_call: TRBD1
v_call: TRBV6-1
clone_size: few
cdr3_aa: CASSTNPQGAKRELFF
cdr3_nt: TGTGCCAGCAGTACAAACCCACAGGGGGCGAAGCGGGAGCTGTTTTTT

j_call: TRBJ2-5
d_call: .
v_call: TRBV6-2/TRBV6-3
clone_size: .
cdr3_aa: CASSYLYSIGQYF
cdr3_nt: TGTGCCAGCAGTTACTTATACTCCATCGGGCAGTACTTC

j_call: TRBJ2-7
d_call: .
v_call: TRBV7-2
clone_size: .
cdr3_aa: CASSVVRGYEQYF
cdr3_nt: TGTGCCAGCAGTGTAGTGCGCGGCTACGAGCAGTACTTC

j_call: TRBJ2-5
d_call: TRBD2
v_call: TRBV27
clone_size: .
cdr3_aa: CASSPGGRGTQYF
cdr3_nt: TGTGCCAGCAGTCCGGGAGGTAGAGGGACCCAGTACTTC

j_call: TRBJ1-2
d_call: .
v_call: TRBV7-2
clone_size: few
cdr3_aa: CASEGSPGANYGYTF
cdr3_nt: TGTGCCAGCGAGGGCAGCCCCGGAGCTAACTATGGCTACACCTTC

j_call: TRBJ2-2
d_call: .
v_call: TRBV6-2/TRBV6-3
clone_size: few
cdr3_aa: CASRPPRQANTGELFF
cdr3_nt: TGTGCCAGCAGACCGCCGAGACAGGCGAACACCGGGGAGCTGTTTTTT

j_call: TRBJ2-1
d_call: .
v_call: TRBV6-9
clone_size: .
cdr3_aa: CASGSGSSYNEQFF
cdr3_nt: TGTGCCAGCGGAAGCGGAAGCTCCTACAATGAGCAGTTCTTC

j_call: TRBJ1-1
d_call: .
v_call: TRBV4-2
clone_size: few
cdr3_aa: CASSPEAERDTEAFF
cdr3_nt: TGTGCCAGCAGCCCCGAGGCGGAGAGGGACACTGAAGCTTTCTTT

j_call: TRBJ2-1
d_call: TRBD2
v_call: TRBV3-1
clone_size: .
cdr3_aa: CASSQVAGGNGGNEQFF
cdr3_nt: TGTGCCAGCAGCCAAGTAGCGGGGGGAAACGGGGGCAATGAGCAGTTCTTC

j_call: TRBJ1-2
d_call: .
v_call: TRBV29-1
clone_size: .
cdr3_aa: CSVDKGRYGKYYGYTF
cdr3_nt: TGCAGCGTTGACAAGGGCCGCTACGGTAAATACTATGGCTACACCTTC

j_call: TRBJ1-5
d_call: TRBD1
v_call: TRBV29-1
clone_size: .
cdr3_aa: CSPDRGLGQPQHF
cdr3_nt: TGCAGCCCGGACAGGGGCCTCGGACAGCCCCAGCATTTT

j_call: TRBJ2-3
d_call: .
v_call: TRBV7-2
clone_size: .
cdr3_aa: CASSLQTGLSTDTQYF
cdr3_nt: TGTGCCAGCAGCCTCCAGACGGGGTTGAGCACAGATACGCAGTATTTT

j_call: TRBJ2-7
d_call: .
v_call: TRBV10-2
clone_size: .
cdr3_aa: CASSNGGSSYEQYF
cdr3_nt: TGCGCCAGCAGTAACGGGGGAAGCTCCTACGAGCAGTACTTC

j_call: TRBJ2-1
d_call: TRBD2
v_call: TRBV20-1
clone_size: .
cdr3_aa: CSALGLAGGLYNEQFF
cdr3_nt: TGCAGTGCTCTGGGACTAGCGGGGGGGCTTTACAATGAGCAGTTCTTC

j_call: TRBJ1-2
d_call: .
v_call: TRBV9
clone_size: few
cdr3_aa: CASSVWGNGYTF
cdr3_nt: TGTGCCAGCAGCGTTTGGGGCAATGGCTACACCTTC

j_call: TRBJ1-6
d_call: .
v_call: TRBV7-9
clone_size: .
cdr3_aa: CASTDAQARGSPLHF
cdr3_nt: TGTGCCAGCACCGACGCACAGGCCCGGGGTTCACCCCTCCACTTT

j_call: TRBJ2-5
d_call: .
v_call: TRBV14
clone_size: many
cdr3_aa: CASRGTGPTETQYF
cdr3_nt: TGTGCCAGCAGAGGAACGGGCCCCACGGAGACCCAGTACTTC

j_call: TRBJ2-3
d_call: .
v_call: TRBV7-2
clone_size: .
cdr3_aa: CASSRSDASDTQYF
cdr3_nt: TGTGCCAGCAGCCGATCCGACGCCTCAGATACGCAGTATTTT

j_call: TRBJ1-1
d_call: .
v_call: TRBV3-1
clone_size: .
cdr3_aa: CASSQELGPNEAFF
cdr3_nt: TGTGCCAGCAGCCAAGAACTCGGACCCAACGAGGCTTTCTTT

j_call: TRBJ2-3
d_call: .
v_call: TRBV28
clone_size: few
cdr3_aa: CASMEPGGTDTQYF
cdr3_nt: TGTGCCAGCATGGAACCCGGGGGCACAGATACGCAGTATTTT

j_call: TRBJ2-2
d_call: TRBD1
v_call: TRBV12-3/TRBV12-4
clone_size: few
cdr3_aa: CASKTGARNTGELFF
cdr3_nt: TGTGCCAGCAAAACAGGGGCTCGGAACACCGGGGAGCTGTTTTTT

j_call: TRBJ2-5
d_call: .
v_call: TRBV4-2
clone_size: few
cdr3_aa: CASSQSAYSGTQYF
cdr3_nt: TGTGCCAGCAGCCAATCCGCCTACTCGGGAACCCAGTACTTC

j_call: TRBJ1-1
d_call: .
v_call: TRBV29-1
clone_size: .
cdr3_aa: CSVAAARSYTEAFF
cdr3_nt: TGCAGCGTTGCCGCCGCCCGGTCATACACTGAAGCTTTCTTT

j_call: TRBJ2-7
d_call: TRBD2
v_call: TRBV20-1
clone_size: few
cdr3_aa: CSAREFGGGQYEQYF
cdr3_nt: TGCAGTGCTAGAGAATTCGGCGGGGGGCAATACGAGCAGTACTTC

j_call: TRBJ1-2
d_call: .
v_call: TRBV7-6
clone_size: few
cdr3_aa: CASSLAQSYGYTF
cdr3_nt: TGTGCCAGCAGCTTAGCCCAGAGCTATGGCTACACCTTC